In this sample, the clone carrying this T cell receptor (beta chain) turned up once. Sequencing was performed with immunoSEQ multiplex PCR; in TCRdb, only in-frame clones are kept and a portion is missing. Of roughly 240,000 clones listed, over 75% are singletons. These data come from a study of blood T cell repertoires in COVID-19. Study at large: The study drew acute and convalescent COVID-19 samples from the United States, Italy and Spain.

Sequenced material: peripheral blood. This sequence originates from a man in his forties or fifties with COVID-19, enrolled during active disease.

CDR3: CASRYAGDEQFF. For the CDR3, the DNA is TGTGCCAGCAGGTACGCGGGAGATGAGCAGTTCTTC. The chain links TRBV2 to TRBJ2-1; TRBD2 matches at 7 bases. Trimming at V came to 6 bases and at J to 8 bases, leaving 4 bases not matched to a gene. The CDR3 length is 12 residues. The germline V gene encodes CDR1 SNHLY and CDR2 FYNNEI.